This T cell receptor (beta chain) comes out of a study of T cell repertoires in cytomegalovirus infection. Across the whole study: Researchers turned to recently identified HLA-C-restricted CMV epitopes as well as well-studied HLA-B-restricted ones. A matching HLA type, together with CMV infection, was signaled by public TCR beta signatures.

The study's findings and limits: HLA-C-restricted CMV-specific TCR beta clonotypes were dominant in the ex vivo response.

As concerns this clonotype: Its antigen is still unknown.

TCRdb reanalysed the reads using MiXCR and keeps one entry per CDR3 protein. The sample records approximately 1,000,000 distinct CDR3 sequences, roughly 30% being singletons. Germline CDR1 reads SGHNT; CDR2 reads YENEEA. Trimming cost V 5 bases and J 1 base, with 20 bases left between them. The CDR3 sequence is 17 residues long. The chain has TRBV11-3 and TRBJ2-5; D might be TRBD2 (5 bases). The source is a human donor in good health (CMV status not recorded). Some clones in this sample may be carry-over from other donors' samples. The specimen was cultured CD8+ T cells from PBMCs, collected from culture after CMV antigen stimulation. The CDR3 loop is CASSGGGWSAGQETQYF. The CDR3, as DNA: TGTGCCAGCAGCGGAGGAGGCTGGTCTGCCGGCCAAGAGACCCAGTACTTC.